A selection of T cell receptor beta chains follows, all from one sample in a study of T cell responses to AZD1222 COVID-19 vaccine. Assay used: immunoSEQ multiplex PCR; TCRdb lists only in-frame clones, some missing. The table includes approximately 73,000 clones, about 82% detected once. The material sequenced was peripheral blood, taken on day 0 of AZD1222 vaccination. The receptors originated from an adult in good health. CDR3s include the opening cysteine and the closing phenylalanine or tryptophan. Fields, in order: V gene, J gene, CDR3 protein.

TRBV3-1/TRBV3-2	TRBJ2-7	CASSLGSGAEYF
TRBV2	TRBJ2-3	CASSGQGQKSTDTQYF
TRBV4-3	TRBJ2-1	CASSQGWGPGRGNNEQFF
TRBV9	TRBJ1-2	CASSSDGNYGYTF
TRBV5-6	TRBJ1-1	CASSFDMGNTEAFF
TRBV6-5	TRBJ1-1	CASSSRQGRGTEAFF
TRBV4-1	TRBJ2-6	CASSQDKGTAGANVLTF
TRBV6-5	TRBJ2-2	CASSSVGGTGELFF
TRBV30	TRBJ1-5	CAWSAGPGQGNQPQHF
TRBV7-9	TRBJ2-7	CASSLATGRADEQYF
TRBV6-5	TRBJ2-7	CASSYGPHYEQYF
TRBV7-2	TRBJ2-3	CASSIMGLAADTQYF
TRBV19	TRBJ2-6	CASSWAGLSGANVLTF
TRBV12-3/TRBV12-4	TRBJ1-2	CASSPPRPYGYTF
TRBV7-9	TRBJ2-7	CASSSRQGRNEQYF
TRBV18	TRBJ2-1	CASSDLLAGGGNEQFF
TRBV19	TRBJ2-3	CASSILGGTTDTQYF
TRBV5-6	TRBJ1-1	CASSLAGWFGTTEAFF
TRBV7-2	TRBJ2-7	CASSPLGGGFEQYF
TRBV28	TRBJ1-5	CASLGQISGNQPQHF
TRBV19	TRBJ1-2	CASSIGRGYTF
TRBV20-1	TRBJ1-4	CSASTGWGEKLFF
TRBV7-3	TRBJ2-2	CASSLGDGELFF
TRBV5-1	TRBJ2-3	CASSLGGRTDTQYF
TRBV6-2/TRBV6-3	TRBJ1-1	CASSYDRLNTEAFF
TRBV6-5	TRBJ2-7	CASRPGATGEQYF
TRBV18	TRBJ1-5	CASSPGQGGNQPQHF
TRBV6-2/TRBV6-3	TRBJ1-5	CASSYSRNGQGNQPQHF
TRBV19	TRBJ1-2	CATPGGNGYGYTF
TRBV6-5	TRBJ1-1	CASSYSPDTEAFF
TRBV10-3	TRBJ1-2	CAISVLGQGSYGYTF
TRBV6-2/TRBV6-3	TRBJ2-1	CASSNYTGGIGDEQFF
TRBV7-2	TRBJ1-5	CASSQGVGQPQHF
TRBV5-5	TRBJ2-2	CASSGPFAGELFF
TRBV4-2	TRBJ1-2	CASSQTGTDYGYTF
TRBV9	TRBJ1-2	CASSGDGFYGYTF
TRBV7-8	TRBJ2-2	CASSPLGAGELFF
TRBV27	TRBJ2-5	CASSLLGPIQETQYF
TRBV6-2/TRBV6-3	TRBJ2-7	CASSYSIGAGEQYF
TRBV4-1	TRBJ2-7	CASSQDALLSGVAGGLSYEQYF
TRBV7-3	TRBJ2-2	CASSLRGRGPGELFF
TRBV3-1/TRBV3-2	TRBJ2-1	CASSKGFGTYNEQFF
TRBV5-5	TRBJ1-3	CASSWNTAPISGNTIYF
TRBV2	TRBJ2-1	CASSEARGNEQFF
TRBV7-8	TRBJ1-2	CASRLQQGPGYGYTF
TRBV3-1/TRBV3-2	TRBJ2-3	CASSQEGVAQYF
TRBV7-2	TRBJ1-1	CASSKHGQSDTEAFF
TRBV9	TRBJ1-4	CASSDSNEKLFF
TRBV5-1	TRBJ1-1	CASSSQTGGNTEAFF
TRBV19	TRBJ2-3	CASSILDRGLGTDTQYF
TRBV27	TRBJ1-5	CASTDRNRQPQHF
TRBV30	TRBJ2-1	CAWSVLVAGNEQFF
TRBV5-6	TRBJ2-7	CASSLGHTAYEQYF
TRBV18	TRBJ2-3	CASSPGVPLDTQYF